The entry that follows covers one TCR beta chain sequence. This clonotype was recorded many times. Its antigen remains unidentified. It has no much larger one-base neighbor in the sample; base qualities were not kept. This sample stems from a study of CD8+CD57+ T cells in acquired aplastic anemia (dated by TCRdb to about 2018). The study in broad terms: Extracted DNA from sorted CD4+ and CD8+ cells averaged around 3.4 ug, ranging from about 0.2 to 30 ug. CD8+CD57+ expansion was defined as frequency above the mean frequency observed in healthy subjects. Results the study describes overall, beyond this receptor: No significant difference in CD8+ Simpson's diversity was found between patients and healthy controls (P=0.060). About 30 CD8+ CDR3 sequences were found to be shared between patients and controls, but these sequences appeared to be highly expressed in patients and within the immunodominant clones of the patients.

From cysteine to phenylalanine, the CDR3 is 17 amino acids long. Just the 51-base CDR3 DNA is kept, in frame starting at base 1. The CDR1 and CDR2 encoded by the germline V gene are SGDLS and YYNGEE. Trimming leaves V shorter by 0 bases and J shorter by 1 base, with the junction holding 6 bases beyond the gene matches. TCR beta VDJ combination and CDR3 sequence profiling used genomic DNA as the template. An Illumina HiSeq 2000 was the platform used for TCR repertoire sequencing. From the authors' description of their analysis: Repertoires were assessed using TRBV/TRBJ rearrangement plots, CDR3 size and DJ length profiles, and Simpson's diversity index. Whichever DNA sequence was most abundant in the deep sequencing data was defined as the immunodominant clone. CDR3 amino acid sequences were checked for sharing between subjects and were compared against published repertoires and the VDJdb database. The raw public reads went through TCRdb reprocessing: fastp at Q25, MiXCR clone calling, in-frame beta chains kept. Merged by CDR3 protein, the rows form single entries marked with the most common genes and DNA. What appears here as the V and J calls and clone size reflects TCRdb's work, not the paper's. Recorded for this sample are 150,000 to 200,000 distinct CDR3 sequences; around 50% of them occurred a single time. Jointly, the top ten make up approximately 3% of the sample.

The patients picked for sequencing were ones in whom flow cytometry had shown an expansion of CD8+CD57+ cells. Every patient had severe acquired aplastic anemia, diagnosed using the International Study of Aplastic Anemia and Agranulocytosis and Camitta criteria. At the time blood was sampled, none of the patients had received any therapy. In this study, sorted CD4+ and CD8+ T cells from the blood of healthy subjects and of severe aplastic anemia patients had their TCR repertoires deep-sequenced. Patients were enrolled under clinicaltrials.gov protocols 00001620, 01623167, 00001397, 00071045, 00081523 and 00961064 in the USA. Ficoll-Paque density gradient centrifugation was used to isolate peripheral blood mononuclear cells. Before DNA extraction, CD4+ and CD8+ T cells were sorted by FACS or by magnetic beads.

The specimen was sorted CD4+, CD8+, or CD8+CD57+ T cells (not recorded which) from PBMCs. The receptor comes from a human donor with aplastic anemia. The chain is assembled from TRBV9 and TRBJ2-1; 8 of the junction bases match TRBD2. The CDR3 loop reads CASSVAGGSGSYNEQFF. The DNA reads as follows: TGTGCCAGCAGCGTAGCGGGGGGGTCTGGGTCCTACAATGAGCAGTTCTTC.